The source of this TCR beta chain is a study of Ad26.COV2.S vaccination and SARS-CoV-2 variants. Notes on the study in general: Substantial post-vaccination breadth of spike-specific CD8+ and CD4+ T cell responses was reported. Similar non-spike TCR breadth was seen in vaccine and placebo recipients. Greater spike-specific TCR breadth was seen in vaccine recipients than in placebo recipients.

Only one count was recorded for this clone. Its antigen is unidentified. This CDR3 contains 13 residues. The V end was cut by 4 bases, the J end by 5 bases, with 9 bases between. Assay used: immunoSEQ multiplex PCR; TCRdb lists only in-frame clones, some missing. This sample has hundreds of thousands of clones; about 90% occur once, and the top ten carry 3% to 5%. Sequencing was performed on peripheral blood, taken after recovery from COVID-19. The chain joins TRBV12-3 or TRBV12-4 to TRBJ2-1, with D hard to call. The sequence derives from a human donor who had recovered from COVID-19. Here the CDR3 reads CASSSSPDNEQFF. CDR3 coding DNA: TGTGCCAGCAGTTCTAGTCCTGACAATGAGCAGTTCTTC.